This is a list of T cell receptor beta chains from one sample in a study of CD8+ T cells in alopecia areata. Profiled with immunoSEQ multiplex PCR; TCRdb holds only in-frame clones, not every one. The top ten clones hold about 0.69% of a sample with about 190,000 clones, approximately 60% of them seen once. Sample: CD4+ T cells sorted from blood, taken at week 4, from a patient treated with tofacitinib. These receptors originate from a human donor with alopecia areata. CDR3s include the opening cysteine and the closing phenylalanine or tryptophan. The D gene is left open where the match is weak. Rows may omit the clone size; those that give it use once, few, many or a size class.

v_call	d_call	clone_size	j_call	cdr3_aa	cdr3_nt
TRBV19	-	-	TRBJ2-1	CASSIRAEQFF	TGTGCCAGTAGTATAAGGGCGGAGCAGTTCTTC
TRBV29-1	TRBD1	once	TRBJ2-1	CSAAGQGNEQFF	TGCAGCGCCGCGGGACAGGGCAATGAGCAGTTCTTC
TRBV29-1	TRBD1	-	TRBJ2-1	CSVAGQGVYNEQFF	TGCAGCGTTGCGGGACAGGGGGTCTACAATGAGCAGTTCTTC
TRBV4-2	TRBD2	-	TRBJ2-7	CASSQGKGWLTSGRVYEQYF	TGTGCCAGCAGCCAAGGAAAGGGTTGGCTGACTAGCGGGAGGGTATACGAGCAGTACTTC
TRBV11-2	-	-	TRBJ2-7	CASSPQPAGATYEQYF	TGTGCCAGCAGCCCCCAACCCGCGGGCGCGACCTACGAGCAGTACTTC
TRBV30	TRBD1	few	TRBJ1-1	CAGTTGGLSWGTEAFF	TGTGCCGGGACAACAGGGGGCCTATCCTGGGGCACTGAAGCTTTCTTT
TRBV5-1	-	-	TRBJ2-5	CASSLKANTPGSQETQYF	TGCGCCAGCAGCTTGAAGGCGAATACTCCGGGCTCCCAAGAGACCCAGTACTTC
TRBV29-1	-	-	TRBJ1-2	CSDVGLLGYGYTF	TGCAGCGACGTTGGACTACTGGGATATGGCTACACCTTC
TRBV27	TRBD1	-	TRBJ1-3	CASSPTGHSSGNTIYF	TGTGCCAGCAGTCCGACAGGGCATAGCTCTGGAAACACCATATATTTT
TRBV29-1	TRBD1	-	TRBJ1-1	CSVEEGQGTEAFF	TGCAGCGTTGAAGAGGGACAGGGGACTGAAGCTTTCTTT
TRBV29-1	TRBD2	-	TRBJ2-2	CSVGTSGVGELFF	TGCAGCGTCGGGACTAGCGGGGTCGGGGAGCTGTTTTTT
TRBV5-6	TRBD1	-	TRBJ1-2	CASSLWGTGRIRYGYTF	TGTGCCAGCAGCTTGTGGGGGACAGGACGCATTCGGTATGGCTACACCTTC
TRBV4-1	-	-	TRBJ2-7	CASSQESQVYEQYF	TGCGCCAGCAGCCAAGAGTCCCAGGTGTACGAGCAGTACTTC
TRBV5-4	-	-	TRBJ1-1	CASSLRPVNTEAFF	TGTGCCAGCAGCTTGCGCCCGGTGAACACTGAAGCTTTCTTT
TRBV29-1	-	-	TRBJ1-1	CSVRRSSNTEAFF	TGCAGCGTTCGCCGGAGTTCGAACACTGAAGCTTTCTTT
TRBV30	-	-	TRBJ1-1	CAWNRVGTEAFF	TGTGCCTGGAACAGGGTAGGCACTGAAGCTTTCTTT
TRBV6-1	TRBD1	once	TRBJ1-2	CASSGAGQGPNYGYTF	TGTGCCAGCAGTGGCGCTGGACAGGGCCCCAACTATGGCTACACCTTC
TRBV20-1	-	-	TRBJ2-7	CSANPGEQYF	TGCAGTGCAAATCCGGGAGAACAGTACTTC
TRBV21-1	-	few	TRBJ1-5	CAMEQGSYQPQHF	TGTGCAATGGAGCAGGGCAGTTATCAGCCCCAGCATTTT
TRBV7-2	TRBD1	-	TRBJ1-5	CASSLETGWNQPQHF	TGTGCCAGCAGCTTAGAGACAGGGTGGAATCAGCCCCAGCATTTT
TRBV4-2	-	few	TRBJ2-1	CASSQDYRSYNEQFF	TGTGCCAGCAGCCAGGACTACCGCTCCTACAATGAGCAGTTCTTC
TRBV10-3	-	-	TRBJ2-2	CANSGENTGELFF	TGTGCCAACAGTGGGGAGAACACCGGGGAGCTGTTTTTT
TRBV19	-	-	TRBJ2-6	CASSIPFGANVLTF	TGTGCCAGTAGTATCCCTTTCGGGGCCAACGTCCTGACTTTC